Following are 21 T cell receptor beta chains from one sample sequenced in a study of blood T cells in healthy people across ages (dated by TCRdb to between 2014 and 2017). The library relied on 5' RACE. The listed sequencing device is Illumina HiSeq 2500. A second PCR of roughly 6 to 11 cycles was performed with a sample-barcoded 5' primer and a J-beta primer mix. TCRdb reworked the public reads: Q25 trimming with fastp, MiXCR clone assembly, productive beta chains retained. Records with the same CDR3 protein are collapsed into one entry carrying the most frequent genes and DNA. The sample yields some 1,500,000 distinct CDR3 sequences; approximately 39% were counted once. Just over 4% of the sample is held by the ten biggest clonotypes. The sample consisted of blood. All receptors derive from a woman under 30 in good health.

The chain joins TRBV10-3 to TRBJ2-7; 8 bases are a match to TRBD2. The CDR3 is made up of 14 amino acids. The V segment lost 4 bases and the J segment 2 bases; nucleotides outside the gene matches: 4. The germline V gene encodes CDR1 ENHRY and CDR2 SYGVKD. The CDR3, as DNA: TGTGCCATCAGTGTTAGCGGGGTGGCCTACGAGCAGTACTTC. Its protein product is CAISVSGVAYEQYF.

The chain is built from TRBV4-3 and TRBJ2-2; D gene ambiguous. Trimming left V 5 bases short and J 1 base short, with 11 bases between. This CDR3 has 15 amino acids. Germline loops: CDR1 LGHNA, CDR2 YSLEER. The CDR3 spells CASSSGPKNTGELFF. CDR3 bases: TGCGCCAGCAGCTCCGGGCCAAAGAACACCGGGGAGCTGTTTTTT.

This rearrangement joins TRBV24-1 to TRBJ2-3, with 8 bases that match TRBD1. V lost 2 bases to trimming and J lost 2 bases; unmatched junction nucleotides: 8. This CDR3 contains 17 residues. The germline gives CDR1 KGHDR, CDR2 SFDVKD. The CDR3 reads CATSDSPTGDFTDTQYF. The CDR3 bases are TGTGCCACCAGTGATTCACCGACAGGGGACTTCACAGATACGCAGTATTTT.

The rearrangement uses TRBV9 and TRBJ2-6; D gene unclear. CDR1 and CDR2 from the germline V gene are SGDLS and YYNGEE. The V gene lost 4 bases and the J gene lost 2 bases, with 7 bases spanning the gap. CDR3 length equals 14 residues. The chain's CDR3 is CASSSSAGANVLTF. Written as DNA, the CDR3 is TGTGCCAGCAGCTCCTCTGCTGGGGCCAACGTCCTGACTTTC. The entire variable domain, with the rest obtained from reference TRBV9 and TRBJ2-6, is as follows: DSGVTQTPKHLITATGQRVTLRCSPRSGDLSVYWYQQSLDQGLQFLIQYYNGEERAKGNILERFSAQQFPDLHSELNLSSLELGDSALYFCASSSSAGANVLTFGAGSRLTVL.

The V and J genes are TRBV10-3 and TRBJ2-7; D tentatively fits TRBD1 or TRBD2 (5 bases each). The CDR3 spans 13 residues. V lost 0 bases to trimming and J lost 8 bases, with 11 bases between them. Per germline, CDR1 ENHRY and CDR2 SYGVKD. The CDR3 sequence is CAISESGPHKQYF. The DNA for the CDR3 is TGTGCCATCAGTGAGTCGGGACCCCACAAGCAGTACTTC.

This clonotype occurred a few times. This chain uses TRBV7-2 with TRBJ2-1, with D uncertain. Trimming took 5 bases from V and 0 from J, leaving 11 bases between them. The germline gives CDR1 SGHTA, CDR2 FQGNSA. The CDR3 consists of 15 residues. The chain's CDR3 is CASSNIPSSYNEQFF. The CDR3 bases are TGTGCCAGCAGCAACATACCTAGCTCCTACAATGAGCAGTTCTTC. Combining the CDR3 with reference TRBV7-2 and TRBJ2-1 gives the whole variable domain GAGVSQSPSNKVTEKGKDVELRCDPISGHTALYWYRQSLGQGLEFLIYFQGNSAPDKSGLPSDRFSAERTGGSVSTLTIQRTQQEDSAVYLCASSNIPSSYNEQFFGPGTRLTVL.

The gene calls are TRBV7-2 and TRBJ2-4; D is uncertain. Matching the DNA end better, TRBJ2-7 makes the J call doubtful. Germline V lookup: CDR1 SGHTA, CDR2 FQGNSA. This CDR3 contains 13 residues. CDR3: CASSLGEIYEQYF. CDR3 sequence (DNA): TGTGCCAGCAGCTTAGGGGAAATTTACGAGCAGTACTTC.

The chain couples TRBV15 to TRBJ2-1, with 7 bases identical to TRBD1. Trimming removed 4 bases from V and 7 bases from J; junction bases left unmatched: 10. The CDR3 loop spans 15 amino acids. Germline-derived CDR1 and CDR2 are LNHNV and YYDKDF (reference sequence). The CDR3 region has the DNA TGTGCCACCAGCACCACAGGGGCCGCAATAAATGAGCAGTTCTTC. Amino acid sequence: CATSTTGAAINEQFF.

This clonotype has more than one count but fewer than ten. The chain combines TRBV11-2 with TRBJ2-5; D call uncertain. CDR1 and CDR2 from the germline V gene are SGHAT and FQNNGV. The CDR3 is 14 amino acids. Trimming left V 2 bases short and J 1 base short, with 8 bases between. As DNA, the CDR3 is TGTGCCAGCAGCTTATATCAGACCCAAGAGACCCAGTACTTC. This sequence encodes CASSLYQTQETQYF.

This clonotype occurred a few times. The chain carries TRBV27 and TRBJ1-2; D possibly corresponds to TRBD1 (6 bases). Germline CDR1 is MNHEY and CDR2 is SMNVEV (reference sequence). V was shortened by 2 bases and J by 3 bases, with 13 bases between the two germline ends. The CDR3 runs 15 residues. The CDR3 spells CASSLEATGYYGYTF. The DNA of the CDR3 is TGTGCCAGCAGTTTAGAGGCGACAGGTTACTATGGCTACACCTTC.

The gene calls are TRBV12-3 or TRBV12-4 and TRBJ2-1, with 9 bases identical to TRBD2. The CDR3 runs 17 residues. J was trimmed by 4 bases and V by 5 bases; bases with no gene match: 12. The CDR3 protein is CASSQTPAGGLYNEQFF. The CDR3 DNA reads TGTGCCAGCAGTCAAACCCCAGCGGGAGGCCTTTACAATGAGCAGTTCTTC.

The DNA of the CDR3 is TGTGCCAGCCTCATGGGGGGCTTCACCTCTGGGGCCAACGTCCTGACTTTC. This codes for CASLMGGFTSGANVLTF. J is TRBJ2-6 and V is TRBV7-2, with D possibly being TRBD1 or TRBD2 (6 bases each). V lost 8 bases to trimming and J lost 0 bases, with 17 bases between them. CDR3 size: 17 residues. Germline lookup yields CDR1 SGHTA and CDR2 FQGNSA.

The J gene is TRBJ1-1, the V gene TRBV20-1; tentatively, D is TRBD1 (6 bases). Trimming shortened V by 6 bases and J by 5 bases, and 13 bases separated the two germline ends. The CDR3 is 12 residues long. Germline V gene sequence: CDR1 DFQATT, CDR2 SNEGSKA (reference sequence). CDR3 sequence (DNA): TGCAGTGCCTTACAGGGTTGGACTGAAGCTTTCTTT. It yields the protein CSALQGWTEAFF.

The V gene is TRBV6-5, the J gene TRBJ2-1; D gene uncertain. CDR3 size: 13 residues. In germline, CDR1 is MNHEY, CDR2 SVGAGI. Trimming left V 5 bases short and J 6 bases short, with 11 bases between. The CDR3 DNA sequence: TGTGCCAGCAGTCCGACCCAGGCCAATGAGCAGTTCTTC. Its protein is CASSPTQANEQFF.

This clonotype has a handful of counts. The V call is TRBV11-2, the J call TRBJ1-3; D may be TRBD1 (6 bases). CDR3 size: 16 residues. Trimming took off 5 bases at V and 5 bases at J, with 19 bases between the two ends. Germline V gene lookup returns CDR1 SGHAT and CDR2 FQNNGV. This CDR3 is CASSAIKGQPRNTIYF. In DNA form, the CDR3 reads TGTGCCAGCAGCGCTATCAAAGGACAGCCACGAAACACCATATATTTT.

The sample holds one count of this clonotype. This chain links TRBV20-1 with TRBJ1-1; 11 nucleotides align to TRBD1. V lost 6 bases, J lost 9 bases, and 3 bases stayed unmatched. In germline, CDR1 is DFQATT, CDR2 SNEGSKA (reference sequence). CDR3 length: 11 residues. The DNA of the CDR3 is TGCAGTGCAGGACAGGGGGCGAAAGCTTTCTTT. Its translation is CSAGQGAKAFF.

The gene calls are TRBV4-3 and TRBJ2-1, with 8 bases that match TRBD2. Losses at the gene ends were 4 bases for V and 6 bases for J; bases not matched to a gene: 17. Germline CDR1 is LGHNA and CDR2 is YSLEER. The CDR3 is made up of 18 amino acids. This CDR3 reads CASSLATKGLAGSNEQFF. CDR3 nucleotides: TGCGCCAGCAGCCTTGCGACAAAGGGATTAGCGGGGTCCAATGAGCAGTTCTTC.

Regarding this clonotype: Its ends do not fully match the called genes, so a read error is possible. The rearrangement uses TRBV7-7 and TRBJ2-7; 10 bases map to TRBD1. The CDR3 has 15 amino acids. Germline V gives CDR1 SSHAT, CDR2 FNYEAQ (reference sequence). The chain's CDR3 is CASSPGQGVTYEQYF. The DNA of the CDR3 is TGTGCTAGCAGCCCTGGACAGGGGGTGACCTACGAGCAGTACTTC.

Written as DNA, the CDR3 is TGCAGTGCTAGGCAGCCGGGGGGCCCTTACAATGAGCAGTTCTTC. Its protein product is CSARQPGGPYNEQFF. The rearrangement uses TRBV20-1 and TRBJ2-1, with D possibly matching TRBD2 (7 bases). This CDR3 spans 15 amino acids. Germline CDR1 reads DFQATT; CDR2 reads SNEGSKA (reference sequence). Trimming cost V 3 bases and J 4 bases, with 16 bases left between them.

This chain joins TRBV20-1 and TRBJ2-1; D may correspond to TRBD1 or TRBD2 (6 bases each). CDR3 size: 15 residues. Germline CDR1 DFQATT, CDR2 SNEGSKA (reference sequence). With 6 bases removed from V and 6 bases from J, the gap between germline ends came to 21 bases. Here the CDR3 DNA reads TGCAGTGCACCAATGGGGGCCGGGAGAGTCAATGAGCAGTTCTTC. Translation: CSAPMGAGRVNEQFF.

This chain connects TRBV10-2 to TRBJ1-1; 11 bases agree with TRBD1. From germline, CDR1 is WSHSY and CDR2 SAAADI. V shed 7 bases and J 5 bases; nucleotides not matched to a gene: 12. CDR3 size: 16 residues. CDR3 nucleotide sequence: TGCGCCAGCAAGTTGCTGACCGGGACAGGGGGAACTGAAGCTTTCTTT. This codes for CASKLLTGTGGTEAFF.